This record covers a single T cell receptor (beta chain). These data belong to a study of blood T cell repertoires in COVID-19. The method was immunoSEQ multiplex PCR; TCRdb's version includes in-frame clones alone and lacks a portion of them. The sample shows about 260,000 clones, 88% of them seen only once. The CDR3 has 17 amino acids. Germline assignment: CDR1 MNHEY and CDR2 SMNVEV (reference sequence). The trim removed 5 bases at V and 0 bases at J, leaving 12 bases unmatched. This chain links TRBV27 with TRBJ2-7, with 8 bases fitting TRBD1. The specimen was peripheral blood. The clonotype comes from a human donor in a cohort sampled during active COVID-19. In DNA, the CDR3 is TGTGCCAGCAGTCTGATCCCGGGACAGGCGATCTCCTACGAGCAGTACTTC. Translated, it gives CASSLIPGQAISYEQYF.